This TCR beta chain was captured in a study of blood T cell repertoires in COVID-19. Study details: The analysed material was cDNA or gDNA that came from T cells, B-cell-depleted T cells, or PBMCs.

Participant ages covered roughly 18 to 89 years across about two dozen US areas. Categorization into cohorts depended on clinical history that participants reported. The method was immunoSEQ multiplex PCR; TCRdb's version includes in-frame clones alone and lacks a portion of them. The sample gives 400,000 or so clones, 80% to 90% of which show up once; 0.95% to 1.2% is in the top ten. J was trimmed by 7 bases and V by 5 bases; bases with no gene match: 10. The CDR3 loop spans 17 amino acids. CDR1 SEHNR and CDR2 FQNEAQ come from the germline V gene (reference sequence). This chain links TRBV7-9 with TRBJ2-1, with TRBD2 matching 14 bases. The material sequenced was PBMCs or T cells enriched from blood (not recorded which). This TCR was recovered from a man aged 25 to 40 who had recovered from COVID-19. CDR3: CASSPTHGTSGRNEQFF. DNA for the CDR3: TGTGCCAGCAGCCCCACCCATGGGACTAGCGGGAGAAATGAGCAGTTCTTC.